This T cell receptor beta chain comes out of a study of T cells in Graves' hyperthyroidism and ophthalmopathy. General study findings and limits: Model-based prediction identified ophthalmopathy a median 6.5 months prior to its onset.

Disease lasting under 3 months, a NOSPECS grade of at least 4, and a Clinical Activity Score of at least 3 were features of the ophthalmopathy patients. Exclusions: uncontrolled infection, other autoimmune disease, pregnancy, lactation. The source of the PBMCs was around 9 ml of fresh peripheral blood. As to this clonotype: Antigen: not known.

Researchers amplified the TCR beta CDR3 regions from RNA transcripts. An initial round of RT-PCR targeting the TCR CDR3 relied on the HTBI primer set. TCRdb re-analysed the multiplex PCR reads in MiXCR, keeping a single row per CDR3 protein. The sample comprises hundreds of thousands of distinct CDR3 sequences, less than 25% of which are singletons, and 34% rests with the top ten. The CDR3 is 15 residues long. Germline CDR1 DFQATT, CDR2 SNEGSKA (reference sequence). Trimming removed 6 bases from V and 0 bases from J, with 17 bases in between. The V gene is TRBV20-1, the J gene TRBJ1-1; D perhaps matches TRBD1 (5 bases). The clonotype originates from a man aged 25-45 years with Graves' ophthalmopathy. Sequences were obtained from blood. DNA of the CDR3: TGCAGTGCCCCGGCCTTGGGGGGGATGAACACTGAAGCTTTCTTT. It specifies CSAPALGGMNTEAFF.